The 19 T cell receptor beta chains in this list originate from one sample, sequenced in a study of blood T cell repertoires in COVID-19 (dated by TCRdb to 2018 to 2020). The method behind the library was the immunoSEQ multiplex PCR assay. Here the immuneACCESS table is served through TCRdb, limited to in-frame sequences with V and J called. Missing clones are a known gap in these copies; in checked studies unresolved V genes cover under half, and the rest lacks a known reason. The sample data list roughly 180,000 clones, and approximately 85% of these were observed just once. The ten largest clones represent 6.5% to 9% of the sample. The sample consisted of peripheral blood. All receptors derive from a woman aged 55-75 years with acute or convalescent COVID-19.

The V gene is TRBV24-1, the J gene TRBJ2-3; 10 nucleotides agree with TRBD2. J lost 2 bases, V lost 6 bases, and 4 bases had no gene match. The CDR3 covers 15 residues. Per germline, CDR1 KGHDR and CDR2 SFDVKD. The CDR3 loop reads CATSSSGRSTDTQYF. DNA for the CDR3: TGTGCCACCAGTAGTAGCGGGAGGTCCACAGATACGCAGTATTTT.

Comments on this clone: Relative to the germline gene, one junction end is altered; a read error may explain this. For the CDR3, the DNA is TGTGCCAGCACTCCAAGACCCAGGGGGCACCTCCTCTTC. Translating gives CASTPRPRGHLLF. This chain joins TRBV28 and TRBJ1-2; TRBD1 matches at 8 bases. CDR1 and CDR2 (germline): MDHEN, SYDVKM. CDR3 length: 13 amino acids.

Only one count was recorded for this clone. The V call is TRBV6-5, the J call TRBJ1-1; TRBD1 aligns across 9 bases. Germline CDR1 MNHEY, CDR2 SVGAGI. The ends lost 2 bases at V and 8 bases at J; junction bases unmatched: 3. The CDR3 covers 13 residues. For the CDR3, the DNA is TGTGCCAGCAGTTACGGACAGGGGATCGAAGCTTTCTTT. It translates to CASSYGQGIEAFF.

The rearrangement links TRBV28 to TRBJ1-2; unclear D gene. Germline loops: CDR1 MDHEN, CDR2 SYDVKM. Between the trimmed V and J ends, which lost 2 bases and 8 bases, there was a span of 15 bases. This CDR3 is built from 14 residues. The CDR3 sequence is CASSLPDTPEGYTF. The CDR3 coding sequence is TGTGCCAGCAGTTTACCTGACACCCCCGAAGGCTACACCTTC.

V and J are TRBV28 and TRBJ1-5, with unresolved D. This CDR3 has 12 amino acids. The ends were cut back, 3 bases at V and 7 bases at J, with 7 bases in the middle. The germline CDR1 and CDR2 sequences are MDHEN and SYDVKM. This chain's CDR3 is CASSLRWQPQHF. The CDR3 DNA reads TGTGCCAGCAGTTTGCGGTGGCAGCCCCAGCATTTT.

The V and J genes are TRBV4-2 and TRBJ2-2, with 11 bases identical to TRBD2. CDR1 and CDR2 from the germline V gene are LGHNA and YNFKEQ. J gave up 3 bases and V 1 base, and 4 bases lay outside the gene matches. The CDR3 is 17 amino acids. CDR3 sequence (DNA): TGTGCCAGCAGCCAAGGAACTAGCGGGAGCTACACCGGGGAGCTGTTTTTT. As protein: CASSQGTSGSYTGELFF.

This clone occurred a few times. The CDR3 reads CASLQGRTEAFF. For the CDR3, the DNA is TGTGCCAGCTTACAGGGGAGAACTGAAGCTTTCTTT. The rearrangement joins TRBV19 to TRBJ1-1, with 7 bases matching TRBD1. The CDR3 is 12 residues long. V was clipped by 9 bases and J by 5 bases; unmatched bases: 6. Germline lookup yields CDR1 LNHDA and CDR2 SQIVND (reference sequence).

In its sample, this clone was seen once. The chain combines TRBV11-3 with TRBJ2-1, with D maybe TRBD1 (6 bases). V was shortened by 4 bases and J by 0 bases, with 16 bases between the two germline ends. Per the germline V gene, CDR1 is SGHNT and CDR2 is YENEEA. The CDR3 loop spans 17 amino acids. CDR3 in DNA: TGTGCCAGCAGCTCTAAGCGCGGACAGCGCTCCTACAATGAGCAGTTCTTC. Translating gives CASSSKRGQRSYNEQFF.

V and J are TRBV28 and TRBJ1-1; 7 bases line up with TRBD1. After removal of 4 bases from V and 0 bases from J, the junction contained 5 bases not matched to a gene. The CDR3 runs to 15 residues. Germline V gene lookup returns CDR1 MDHEN and CDR2 SYDVKM. The CDR3 is CASSSTGRLNTEAFF. The DNA for the CDR3 is TGTGCCAGCAGTTCGACAGGGAGACTGAACACTGAAGCTTTCTTT.

This rearrangement joins TRBV6-5 to TRBJ1-1, with a possible D match to TRBD1 (5 bases). The V gene's germline CDR1 is MNHEY and CDR2 SVGAGI. The CDR3 has 13 amino acids. Trimming stripped 2 bases from V and 1 base from J, with 5 bases between. The CDR3 here is CASSYGQNTEAFF. CDR3 nucleotides: TGTGCCAGCAGTTACGGACAGAACACTGAAGCTTTCTTT.

The chain joins TRBV4-2 to TRBJ1-1; a weak D match, TRBD1 (6 bases). Trimming removed 1 base at V and 1 base at J, with 13 bases between. The CDR3 has 16 residues. Germline CDR1 and CDR2: LGHNA and YNFKEQ. The CDR3 DNA reads TGTGCCAGCAGCCAAGCCGACAGGATTACGAACACTGAAGCTTTCTTT. This encodes CASSQADRITNTEAFF.

The chain recombines TRBV28 with TRBJ2-6; TRBD1 matches 7 bases. V lost 6 bases and J lost 1; bases outside the gene matches: 6. The CDR3 covers 16 residues. Germline values: CDR1 MDHEN, CDR2 SYDVKM. The chain's CDR3 is CASSQDRRSGANVLTF. The CDR3 DNA is TGTGCCAGCAGCCAGGACAGGAGATCTGGGGCCAACGTCCTGACTTTC.

The rearrangement joins TRBV5-6 to TRBJ2-1; D is perhaps TRBD2 (6 bases). The CDR3 spans 14 residues. Germline V CDR1 and CDR2: SGHDT, YYEEEE. V gave up 4 bases and J gave up 7 bases, with 15 bases separating them. The CDR3 spells CASSLSGVPNEQFF. CDR3 sequence (DNA): TGTGCCAGCAGCCTTTCGGGAGTGCCGAATGAGCAGTTCTTC. The full variable domain, its missing parts supplied by reference TRBV5-6 and TRBJ2-1, is DAGVTQSPTHLIKTRGQQVTLRCSPKSGHDTVSWYQQALGQGPQFIFQYYEEEERQRGNFPDRFSGHQFPNYSSELNVNALLLGDSALYLCASSLSGVPNEQFFGPGTRLTVL.

This sequence joins TRBV20-1 and TRBJ2-3; 7 bases map to TRBD2. The CDR3 consists of 14 residues. V gave up 3 bases and J gave up 4 bases; unmatched junction bases: 7. CDR1 is DFQATT and CDR2 is SNEGSKA in the germline V gene (reference sequence). CDR3 in DNA: TGCAGTGCTAGTAGGGAGGGTTTGGCAGATACGCAGTATTTT. Its translation: CSASREGLADTQYF.

This sequence joins TRBV20-1 and TRBJ2-3; TRBD2 matches 7 bases. Germline CDR1 is DFQATT and CDR2 is SNEGSKA (reference sequence). This CDR3 is 15 amino acids long. V lost 3 bases and J lost 4; bases outside the gene matches: 10. The CDR3: CSASGASGMADTQYF. CDR3 bases: TGCAGTGCTAGTGGGGCTAGCGGAATGGCAGATACGCAGTATTTT.

In the case of this clone: A much bigger clone sits one base away, suggesting this may be a read error. V usage is TRBV28 and J usage is TRBJ1-2, with 7 bases aligning to TRBD1. CDR1 and CDR2 (germline): MDHEN, SYDVKM. The CDR3 spans 14 residues. Trimming removed 1 base from V and 2 bases from J; junction bases left unmatched: 1. The CDR3 here is CASSLSTGNYGYTF. DNA of the CDR3: TGTGCCAGCAGTTTATCGACAGGGAACTATGGCTACACCTTC.

The V and J genes are TRBV5-1 and TRBJ2-3; 10 bases match TRBD1. The germline CDR1 and CDR2 sequences are SGHRS and YFSETQ. There are 16 residues in the CDR3. V shed 8 bases, J shed 3 bases, and the junction held 12 bases outside the gene matches. CDR3 loop: CASARGDRGMTDTQYF. In DNA, the CDR3 is TGCGCCAGTGCACGGGGGGACAGGGGAATGACAGATACGCAGTATTTT. Variable domain in full (rest from reference TRBV5-1 and TRBJ2-3): KAGVTQTPRYLIKTRGQQVTLSCSPISGHRSVSWYQQTPGQGLQFLFEYFSETQRNKGNFPGRFSGRQFSNSRSEMNVSTLELGDSALYLCASARGDRGMTDTQYFGPGTRLTVL.

V is TRBV19 and J is TRBJ2-1; 8 bases are shared with TRBD2. Germline values: CDR1 LNHDA, CDR2 SQIVND (reference sequence). Trimming at V came to 7 bases and at J to 9 bases, leaving 8 bases not matched to a gene. The CDR3 is 13 amino acids. CDR3 protein: CASTPAGVIEQFF. The CDR3 DNA reads as TGTGCCAGTACCCCAGCGGGAGTCATTGAGCAGTTCTTC.

The CDR3 DNA sequence: TGTGCCAGCAGTACTCTAAGGGGGTACGAGCAGTACGTC. Amino acid sequence: CASSTLRGYEQYV. The chain joins TRBV28 to TRBJ2-7; D is possibly TRBD1 (6 bases). Deletions cut 5 bases from V and 4 bases from J, with 12 bases between. The germline V gene has CDR1 MDHEN and CDR2 SYDVKM. There are 13 residues in the CDR3.